One and the same sample provided the 8 T cell receptor beta chains below, sequenced in a study of CD8+ T cells in alopecia areata. Treatment reported: oral pan-JAK inhibitor, 5-10 mg twice daily. cDNA serving as the sequencing template came from extracted, reverse transcribed RNA. The protocol was immunoSEQ multiplex PCR, while the TCRdb copy is restricted to in-frame clones and leaves out a portion. Of about 250,000 clones in the sample, about three fifths were seen once. The source was CD4+ T cells sorted from blood, collected around week 53, from a patient treated with tofacitinib. The receptors here all came from a human donor with alopecia areata.

This clone was detected once. The chain employs TRBV5-1 and TRBJ2-5; 8 bases line up with TRBD1. The J segment lost 5 bases and the V segment lost 4 bases, leaving 10 bases of the junction unmatched. Germline V gives CDR1 SGHRS, CDR2 YFSETQ. CDR3 length: 15 amino acids. The CDR3 sequence is CASSPGQGGRETQYF. The CDR3, as DNA: TGCGCCAGCAGCCCCGGACAGGGAGGTAGGGAGACCCAGTACTTC.

The chain combines TRBV29-1 with TRBJ1-2; possible D gene TRBD1, 6 bases. Germline V gives CDR1 SQVTM, CDR2 ANQGSEA. V gave up 5 bases and J gave up 3 bases, with 7 bases separating them. The CDR3 consists of 11 residues. DNA for the CDR3: TGCAGCGTTTCAGGGGACTATGGCTACACCTTC. It translates to CSVSGDYGYTF.

The chain has TRBV29-1 and TRBJ2-3; D is uncertain. CDR3 length: 17 amino acids. Per germline, CDR1 SQVTM and CDR2 ANQGSEA. V shed 0 bases and J shed 0 bases, with 16 bases lying between them. CDR3 in amino acids: CSVEDLIIRISTDTQYF. The DNA for the CDR3 is TGCAGCGTTGAAGATCTGATTATTAGGATTAGCACAGATACGCAGTATTTT.

The gene calls are TRBV7-2 and TRBJ2-7; either TRBD1 or TRBD2 may fit D (5 bases each). V lost 5 bases and J 8 bases, leaving 13 bases between the germline ends. Germline CDR1 and CDR2: SGHTA and FQGNSA. This CDR3 is 12 amino acids long. The CDR3 here is CASSGTISKQYF. As DNA, the CDR3 is TGTGCCAGCAGCGGGACCATCAGCAAGCAGTACTTC.

This rearrangement joins TRBV6-6 to TRBJ2-7, with a weak D call TRBD1 (6 bases). The CDR3 spans 14 residues. CDR1 and CDR2 (germline): MNHNY, SVGAGI (reference sequence). V was clipped by 2 bases and J by 3 bases, with 11 bases between them. The CDR3 nucleotides read TGTGCCAGCAGTTACGGGAGCAGGGGCTACGAGCAGTACTTC. Translation gives CASSYGSRGYEQYF.

This clone was counted ten times or more. The chain couples TRBV12-5 to TRBJ2-2; TRBD2 matches 9 bases. Per the germline V gene, CDR1 is LGHNT and CDR2 is FRNRAP. Losses at the gene ends were 6 bases for V and 7 bases for J; bases not matched to a gene: 3. CDR3 length equals 13 residues. CDR3: CASGGLAIGELFF. In DNA, the CDR3 is TGTGCTAGTGGGGGACTAGCCATCGGGGAGCTGTTTTTT.

This clone was seen a few times. The chain employs TRBV7-9 and TRBJ1-2, with D unresolved. V lost 2 bases, J lost 3 bases, and 4 bases lay in between. Germline V lookup: CDR1 SEHNR, CDR2 FQNEAQ (reference sequence). The CDR3 contains 12 residues. CDR3: CASSLTDYGYTF. CDR3 nucleotides: TGTGCCAGCAGCTTAACCGACTATGGCTACACCTTC.

In this sample, this clone turned up a few times. The chain uses TRBV11-2 and TRBJ2-2; a weak D match, TRBD2 (6 bases). CDR1 is SGHAT, CDR2 FQNNGV, per germline. V gave up 2 bases and J gave up 1 base, with 8 bases separating them. The CDR3 runs 15 residues. The CDR3 spells CASSLISGNTGELFF. In DNA form, the CDR3 reads TGTGCCAGCAGCTTAATTAGCGGGAACACCGGGGAGCTGTTTTTT.